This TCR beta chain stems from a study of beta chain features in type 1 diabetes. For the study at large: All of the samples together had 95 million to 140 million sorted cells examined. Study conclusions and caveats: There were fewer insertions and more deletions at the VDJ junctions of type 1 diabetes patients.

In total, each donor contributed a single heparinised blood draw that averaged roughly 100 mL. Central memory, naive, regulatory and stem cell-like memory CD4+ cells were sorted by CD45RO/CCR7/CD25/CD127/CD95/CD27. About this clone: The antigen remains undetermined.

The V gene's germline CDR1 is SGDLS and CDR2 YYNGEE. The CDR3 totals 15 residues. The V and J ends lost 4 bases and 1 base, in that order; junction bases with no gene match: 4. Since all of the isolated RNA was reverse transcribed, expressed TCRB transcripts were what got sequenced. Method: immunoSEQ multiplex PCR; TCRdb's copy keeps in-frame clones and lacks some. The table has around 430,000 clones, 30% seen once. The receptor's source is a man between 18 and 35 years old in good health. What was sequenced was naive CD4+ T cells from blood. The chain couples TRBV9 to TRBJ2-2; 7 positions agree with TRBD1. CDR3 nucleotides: TGTGCCAGCAGCCCACAGGGGTTGAACACCGGGGAGCTGTTTTTT. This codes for CASSPQGLNTGELFF.